This T cell receptor (beta chain) was observed in a study of shared clonotypes between healthy human individuals. Study-level findings and limits: In general, naive subsets displayed greater estimated richness than memory subsets did.

Researchers ran the assay at a deep level. The method was immunoSEQ multiplex PCR; TCRdb's version includes in-frame clones alone and lacks a portion of them. The table has about 2 million clones, approximately 95% seen once; the top ten hold roughly 1%. Only CD45RO-negative cells positively selected for CCR7 counted as naive CD8 cells, so terminally differentiated effector memory CD45RA+ cells were excluded. Notes on this clone: What it binds is unknown.

Trimming removed 2 bases from V and 1 base from J, with 8 bases in between. The CDR3 runs to 14 residues. In germline, CDR1 is MNHEY, CDR2 SMNVEV (reference sequence). The gene calls are TRBV27 and TRBJ2-5; D gene ambiguous. Sequenced material: naive CD8+ T cells sorted from blood. The sequence came from a man aged 18 to 35 in good health. CDR3: CASSLANSQETQYF. The CDR3 coding sequence is TGTGCCAGCAGTTTAGCTAACAGCCAAGAGACCCAGTACTTC.